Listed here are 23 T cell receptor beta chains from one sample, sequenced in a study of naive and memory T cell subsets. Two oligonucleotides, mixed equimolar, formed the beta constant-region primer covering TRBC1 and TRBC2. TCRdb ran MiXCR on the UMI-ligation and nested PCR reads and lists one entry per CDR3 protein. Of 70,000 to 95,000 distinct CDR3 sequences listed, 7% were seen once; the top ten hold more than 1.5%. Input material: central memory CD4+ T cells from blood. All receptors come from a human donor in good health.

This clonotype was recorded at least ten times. CDR3 coding DNA: TGTGCCAGCAGACCCGACCGGACAGGGTGGAAAGAGACCCAGTACTTC. Its translation is CASRPDRTGWKETQYF. The chain employs TRBV6-1 and TRBJ2-5; TRBD1 matches at 8 bases. Germline CDR1 is MNHNS and CDR2 is SASEGT. V lost 6 bases, J lost 3 bases, and 12 bases stayed unmatched. This CDR3 has 16 residues.

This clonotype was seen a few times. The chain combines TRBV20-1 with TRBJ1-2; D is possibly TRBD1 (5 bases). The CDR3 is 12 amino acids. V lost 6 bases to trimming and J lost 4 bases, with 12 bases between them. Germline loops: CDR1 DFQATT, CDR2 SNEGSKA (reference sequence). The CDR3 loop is CSAPPGPYGYTF. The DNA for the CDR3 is TGCAGTGCCCCCCCAGGGCCCTATGGCTACACCTTC.

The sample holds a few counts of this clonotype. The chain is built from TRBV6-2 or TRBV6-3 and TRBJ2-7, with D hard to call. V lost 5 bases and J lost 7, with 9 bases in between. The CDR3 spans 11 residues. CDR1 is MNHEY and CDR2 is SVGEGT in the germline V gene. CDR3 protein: CASSKEKEQYF. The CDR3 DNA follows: TGTGCCAGCAGTAAGGAGAAAGAGCAGTACTTC.

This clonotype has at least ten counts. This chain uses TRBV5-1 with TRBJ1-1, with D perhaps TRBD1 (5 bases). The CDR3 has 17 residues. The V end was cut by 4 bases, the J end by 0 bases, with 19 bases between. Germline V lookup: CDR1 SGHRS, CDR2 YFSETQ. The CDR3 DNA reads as TGCGCCAGCAGCCGGACGGGCCGTTCAGGGATGAACACTGAAGCTTTCTTT. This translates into CASSRTGRSGMNTEAFF.

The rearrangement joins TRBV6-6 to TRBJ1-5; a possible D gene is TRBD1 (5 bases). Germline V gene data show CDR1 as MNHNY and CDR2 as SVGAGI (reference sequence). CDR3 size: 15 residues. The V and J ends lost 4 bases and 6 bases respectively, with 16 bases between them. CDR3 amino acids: CASSFGRGKGQPQHF. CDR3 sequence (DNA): TGTGCCAGCAGTTTTGGGAGGGGAAAGGGTCAGCCCCAGCATTTT.

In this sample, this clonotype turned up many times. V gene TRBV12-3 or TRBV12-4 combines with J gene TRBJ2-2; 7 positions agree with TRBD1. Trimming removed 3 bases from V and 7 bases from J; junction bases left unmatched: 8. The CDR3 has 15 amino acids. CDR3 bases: TGTGCCAGCAGTTTGCGTAGGGGGCAGATCGGGGAGCTGTTTTTT. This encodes CASSLRRGQIGELFF.

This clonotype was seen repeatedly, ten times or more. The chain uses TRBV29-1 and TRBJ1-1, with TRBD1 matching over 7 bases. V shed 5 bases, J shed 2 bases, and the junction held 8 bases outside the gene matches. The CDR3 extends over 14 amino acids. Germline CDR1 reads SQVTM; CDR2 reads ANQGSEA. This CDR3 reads CSVFRGRINTEAFF. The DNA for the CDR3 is TGCAGCGTTTTTAGGGGGCGAATTAACACTGAAGCTTTCTTT.

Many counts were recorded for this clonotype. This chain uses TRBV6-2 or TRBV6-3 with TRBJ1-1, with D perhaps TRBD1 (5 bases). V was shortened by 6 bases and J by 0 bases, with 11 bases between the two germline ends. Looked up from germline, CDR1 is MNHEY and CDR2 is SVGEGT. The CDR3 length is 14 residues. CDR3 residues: CASRQEGLNTEAFF. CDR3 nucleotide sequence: TGTGCCAGCAGGCAGGAGGGACTGAACACTGAAGCTTTCTTT.

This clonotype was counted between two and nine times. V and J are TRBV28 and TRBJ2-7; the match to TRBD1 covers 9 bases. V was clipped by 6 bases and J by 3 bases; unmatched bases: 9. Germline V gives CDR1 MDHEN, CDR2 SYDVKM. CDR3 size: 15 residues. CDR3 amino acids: CASRSPGQGGYEQYF. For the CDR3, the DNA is TGTGCCAGCAGATCACCGGGACAGGGTGGCTACGAGCAGTACTTC.

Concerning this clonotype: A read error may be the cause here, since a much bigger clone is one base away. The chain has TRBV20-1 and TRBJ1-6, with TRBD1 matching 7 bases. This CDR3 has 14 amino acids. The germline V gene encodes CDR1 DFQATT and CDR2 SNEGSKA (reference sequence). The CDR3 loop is CTASPGTVNSPLHF. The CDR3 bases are TGCACTGCTAGCCCCGGGACAGTTAATTCACCCCTCCACTTT.

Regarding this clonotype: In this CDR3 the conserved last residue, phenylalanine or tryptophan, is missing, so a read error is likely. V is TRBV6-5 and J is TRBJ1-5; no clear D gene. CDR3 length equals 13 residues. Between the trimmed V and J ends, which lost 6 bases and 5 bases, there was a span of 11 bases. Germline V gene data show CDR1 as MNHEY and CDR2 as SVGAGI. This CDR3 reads CASRWRMDQPQHL. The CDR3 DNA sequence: TGTGCCAGCAGATGGCGAATGGATCAGCCCCAGCATCTT.

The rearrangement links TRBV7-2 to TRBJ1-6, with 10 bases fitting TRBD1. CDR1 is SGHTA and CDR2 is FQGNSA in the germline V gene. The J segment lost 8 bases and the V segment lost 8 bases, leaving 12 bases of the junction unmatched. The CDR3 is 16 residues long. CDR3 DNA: TGTGCCAGCCGGGGACAGGGGTTAATTCAGGATTCACCCCTCCACTTT. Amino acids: CASRGQGLIQDSPLHF.

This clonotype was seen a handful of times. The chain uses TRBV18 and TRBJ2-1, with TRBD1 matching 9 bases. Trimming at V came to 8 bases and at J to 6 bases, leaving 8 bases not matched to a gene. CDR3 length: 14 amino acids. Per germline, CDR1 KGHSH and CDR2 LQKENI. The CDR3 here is CASKNRGLGNEQFF. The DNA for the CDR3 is TGTGCCAGCAAGAACAGGGGGCTGGGCAATGAGCAGTTCTTC. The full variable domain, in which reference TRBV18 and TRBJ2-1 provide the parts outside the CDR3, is NAGVMQNPRHLVRRRGQEARLRCSPMKGHSHVYWYRQLPEEGLKFMVYLQKENIIDESGMPKERFSAEFPKEGPSILRIQQVVRGDSAAYFCASKNRGLGNEQFFGPGTRLTVL.

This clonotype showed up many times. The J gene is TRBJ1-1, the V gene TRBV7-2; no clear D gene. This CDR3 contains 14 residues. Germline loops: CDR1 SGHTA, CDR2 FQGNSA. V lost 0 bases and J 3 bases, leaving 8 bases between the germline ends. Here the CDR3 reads CASSLAYLDTEAFF. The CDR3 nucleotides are TGTGCCAGCAGCTTAGCGTATTTAGACACTGAAGCTTTCTTT.

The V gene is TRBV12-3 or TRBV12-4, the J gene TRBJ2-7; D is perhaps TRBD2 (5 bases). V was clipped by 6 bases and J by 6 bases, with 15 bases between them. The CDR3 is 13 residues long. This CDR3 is CASSLGTGIEQYF. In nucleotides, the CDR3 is TGTGCCAGCAGCCTGGGAACGGGAATCGAGCAGTACTTC.

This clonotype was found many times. The CDR3 region is CASSLVLGPHEQYF. In nucleotides, the CDR3 is TGTGCCAGCAGCTTAGTGCTGGGGCCACACGAGCAGTACTTC. V gene TRBV7-8 combines with J gene TRBJ2-7; D possibly corresponds to TRBD1 (5 bases). Trimming cost V 1 base and J 5 bases, with 12 bases left between them. The germline V gene has CDR1 SGHVS and CDR2 FQNEAQ. This CDR3 has 14 residues.

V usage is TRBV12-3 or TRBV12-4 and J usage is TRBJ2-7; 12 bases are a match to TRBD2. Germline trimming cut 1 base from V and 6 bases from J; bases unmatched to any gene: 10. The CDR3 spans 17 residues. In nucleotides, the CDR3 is TGTGCCAGCAGTTTAGGAACCAGGACTAGCGGGGTGGGCGAGCAGTACTTC. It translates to CASSLGTRTSGVGEQYF.

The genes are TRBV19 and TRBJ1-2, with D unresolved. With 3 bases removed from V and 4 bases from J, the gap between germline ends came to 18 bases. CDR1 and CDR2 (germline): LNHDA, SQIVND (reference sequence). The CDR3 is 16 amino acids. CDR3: CASSISSRGQVYGYTF. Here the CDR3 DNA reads TGTGCCAGTAGTATCTCCTCCCGAGGGCAGGTCTATGGCTACACCTTC. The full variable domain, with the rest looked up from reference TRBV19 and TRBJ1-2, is DGGITQSPKYLFRKEGQNVTLSCEQNLNHDAMYWYRQDPGQGLRLIYYSQIVNDFQKGDIAEGYSVSREKKESFPLTVTSAQKNPTAFYLCASSISSRGQVYGYTFGSGTRLTVV.

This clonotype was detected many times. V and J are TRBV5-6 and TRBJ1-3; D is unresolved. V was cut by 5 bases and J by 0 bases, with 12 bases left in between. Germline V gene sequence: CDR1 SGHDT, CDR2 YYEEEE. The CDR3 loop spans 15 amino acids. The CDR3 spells CASSPPGISGNTIYF. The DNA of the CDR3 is TGTGCCAGCAGTCCACCGGGGATCTCTGGAAACACCATATATTTT.

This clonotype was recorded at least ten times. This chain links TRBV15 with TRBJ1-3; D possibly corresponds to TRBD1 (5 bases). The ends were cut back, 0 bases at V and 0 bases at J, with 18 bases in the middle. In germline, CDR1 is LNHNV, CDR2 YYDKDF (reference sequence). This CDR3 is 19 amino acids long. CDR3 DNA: TGTGCCACCAGCAGAGATTTTCAGGGCAAGGGGAGCTCTGGAAACACCATATATTTT. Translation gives CATSRDFQGKGSSGNTIYF.

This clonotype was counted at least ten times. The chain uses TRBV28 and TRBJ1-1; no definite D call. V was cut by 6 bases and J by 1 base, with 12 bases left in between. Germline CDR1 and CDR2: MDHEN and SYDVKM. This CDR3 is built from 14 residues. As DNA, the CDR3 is TGTGCCAGCAGCGACGGCGGGTGGAACACTGAAGCTTTCTTT. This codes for CASSDGGWNTEAFF.

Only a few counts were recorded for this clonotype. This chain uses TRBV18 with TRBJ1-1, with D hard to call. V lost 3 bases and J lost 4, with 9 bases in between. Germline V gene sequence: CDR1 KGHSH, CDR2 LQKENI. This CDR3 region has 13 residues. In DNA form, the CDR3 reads TGTGCCAGCTCACCTACGGTCCTCACTGAAGCTTTCTTT. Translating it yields CASSPTVLTEAFF.

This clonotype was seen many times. The chain's CDR3 is CASRRDGAPEAFF. DNA of the CDR3: TGTGCCAGCAGGAGGGACGGCGCCCCTGAAGCTTTCTTT. The V call is TRBV2, the J call TRBJ1-1, with a possible D match to TRBD1 (5 bases). CDR3 length: 13 amino acids. The germline V gene has CDR1 SNHLY and CDR2 FYNNEI. V was trimmed by 6 bases and J by 6 bases, leaving 14 bases between them.